The 19 T cell receptor beta chains given below trace back to one sample, sequenced in a study of beta chain features in type 1 diabetes. Of the isolated RNA, all was reverse transcribed, and so the sequenced material was expressed TCRB transcripts. Produced via immunoSEQ multiplex PCR; TCRdb's table is partial and in-frame only. The sample consists of 850,000 to 900,000 clones, 15% to 20% of them appearing once. What was sequenced was naive CD4+ T cells from blood. These receptors originate from a woman in her late teens or twenties in good health.

The V and J genes are TRBV5-4 and TRBJ2-2; possibly TRBD2 for D (6 bases). The CDR3 covers 15 residues. V was cut by 3 bases and J by 4 bases, with 13 bases left in between. The germline gives CDR1 SGHNT, CDR2 YYREEE (reference sequence). The CDR3 nucleotides read TGTGCCAGCAGCTCGGCGGGACTCACCACCGGGGAGCTGTTTTTT. Its protein is CASSSAGLTTGELFF.

This clone came up a few times. The gene calls are TRBV20-1 and TRBJ2-7; perhaps TRBD2 as D (6 bases). CDR3 size: 11 residues. Germline V lookup: CDR1 DFQATT, CDR2 SNEGSKA (reference sequence). V gave up 5 bases and J gave up 6 bases, with 11 bases separating them. The CDR3 here is CSAARAGEQYF. CDR3 coding DNA: TGCAGTGCTGCGAGAGCGGGCGAGCAGTACTTC.

This clone was counted between two and nine times. The chain recombines TRBV7-9 with TRBJ2-1; the match to TRBD1 covers 8 bases. The CDR3 has 16 amino acids. Per germline, CDR1 SEHNR and CDR2 FQNEAQ (reference sequence). V lost 5 bases to trimming and J lost 8 bases; unmatched junction nucleotides: 14. DNA of the CDR3: TGTGCCAGCAGCACCGGGTGGACAGGGATTAACGATGAGCAGTTCTTC. Translation: CASSTGWTGINDEQFF.

The chain carries TRBV13 and TRBJ2-1, with 14 bases that match TRBD2. The CDR3 runs 16 residues. Germline-derived CDR1 and CDR2 are PRHDT and FYEKMQ (reference sequence). With 2 bases clipped from V and 8 bases from J, the junction kept 5 bases outside the gene matches. The DNA for the CDR3 is TGTGCCAGCAGCTTATCACGACTAGCGGGAGGGGATGAGCAGTTCTTC. This sequence encodes CASSLSRLAGGDEQFF.

CDR3 sequence reads: CASSGGGSNTGELFF. The CDR3 DNA is TGCGCCAGCAGCGGAGGGGGTTCGAACACCGGGGAGCTGTTTTTT. The chain is built from TRBV5-1 and TRBJ2-2; either TRBD1 or TRBD2 may fit D (6 bases each). This CDR3 comprises 15 residues. Trimming removed 4 bases at V and 0 bases at J, with 10 bases between. Germline V gene sequence: CDR1 SGHRS, CDR2 YFSETQ.

This clone was counted only a few times. V and J are TRBV11-2 and TRBJ1-1, with TRBD1 matching 7 bases. CDR1 SGHAT and CDR2 FQNNGV come from the germline V gene. V lost 3 bases to trimming and J lost 0 bases; unmatched junction nucleotides: 4. The CDR3 is 15 amino acids. The CDR3 sequence: CASSLSGTVNTEAFF. The CDR3 DNA is TGTGCCAGCAGCTTGTCCGGGACAGTGAACACTGAAGCTTTCTTT.

The J gene is TRBJ2-1, the V gene TRBV6-1; no firm D call. The CDR3 runs 12 residues. In germline, CDR1 is MNHNS, CDR2 SASEGT. V dropped 5 bases and J dropped 12 bases, with 14 bases sitting between them. CDR3 nucleotides: TGTGCCAGCAGTATAGGAGAGGAAGTGCAGTTCTTC. Translation gives CASSIGEEVQFF.

This clone was counted only a few times. Other DNA sequences within the sample encode an identical CDR3. The J gene is TRBJ2-1, the V gene TRBV28; 7 bases are shared with TRBD2. J gave up 0 bases and V 9 bases, and 8 bases lay outside the gene matches. This CDR3 is built from 15 residues. Germline CDR1 reads MDHEN; CDR2 reads SYDVKM. The CDR3 nucleotides read TGTGCCAGTCGGCCGGGCGGGAGCTCCTACAATGAGCAGTTCTTC. The encoded protein is CASRPGGSSYNEQFF.

This clone was seen a handful of times. CDR3 nucleotides: TGTGCCAGCAGTGGGGAGTTCGGCGGGACTAGCGGGAATGAGCAGTACTTC. It encodes CASSGEFGGTSGNEQYF. The rearrangement uses TRBV2 and TRBJ2-7, with 13 bases matching TRBD2. CDR1 SNHLY and CDR2 FYNNEI come from the germline V gene. Losses at the gene ends were 4 bases for V and 7 bases for J; bases not matched to a gene: 13. The CDR3 length is 17 residues.

This clone was seen only a few times. This chain connects TRBV7-2 to TRBJ2-4; tentatively, D is TRBD2 (5 bases). Trimming took 2 bases from V and 7 from J, leaving 12 bases between them. The length of the CDR3 is 14 residues. CDR1 and CDR2 from the germline V gene are SGHTA and FQGNSA. DNA for the CDR3: TGTGCCAGCAGCTTATGGCTAGCTCGGAACATTCAGTACTTC. It encodes CASSLWLARNIQYF.

The chain employs TRBV20-1 and TRBJ2-7, with TRBD1 matching 7 bases. This CDR3 region has 11 residues. CDR1 is DFQATT, CDR2 SNEGSKA, per germline (reference sequence). The V segment lost 7 bases and the J segment 4 bases; nucleotides outside the gene matches: 4. CDR3 protein: CSVTTGYEQYF. DNA for the CDR3: TGCAGTGTAACGACAGGGTACGAGCAGTACTTC.

In regard to this clone: Germline and junction disagree at one end, which may indicate a read error. This chain connects TRBV10-3 to TRBJ2-1; D ambiguous. This CDR3 has 14 amino acids. CDR1 is ENHRY and CDR2 is SYGVKD in the germline V gene. DNA for the CDR3: TGTGCCAGCAGTGAACGGAGCTCCTACAATGAGCAGTTCTTC. This sequence encodes CASSERSSYNEQFF.

The rearrangement links TRBV19 to TRBJ1-5; 7 nucleotides match TRBD1. The CDR3 extends over 16 amino acids. CDR1 and CDR2 (germline): LNHDA, SQIVND (reference sequence). The junction had 7 bases not matched to a gene; V was cut back by 4 bases and J by 1 base. CDR3 in DNA: TGTGCCAGTAGTACCATAGAGACAGGGAGCAATCAGCCCCAGCATTTT. Protein product: CASSTIETGSNQPQHF.

The gene calls are TRBV2 and TRBJ2-3, with 8 bases lining up with TRBD2. Germline V CDR1 and CDR2: SNHLY, FYNNEI. J lost 2 bases, V lost 7 bases, and 8 bases had no gene match. The CDR3 extends over 15 amino acids. The CDR3 region is CASNPFSGITDTQYF. The CDR3 DNA sequence: TGTGCCAGCAATCCCTTTAGCGGGATCACAGATACGCAGTATTTT.

This clone was seen only a few times. The rearrangement links TRBV2 to TRBJ2-7; D is uncertain. This CDR3 spans 13 amino acids. V was trimmed by 1 base and J by 2 bases, leaving 6 bases between them. Germline lookup yields CDR1 SNHLY and CDR2 FYNNEI. In nucleotides, the CDR3 is TGTGCCAGCAGTGAAGGGGGAACCTACGAGCAGTACTTC. Amino acid sequence: CASSEGGTYEQYF.

V gene TRBV7-9 combines with J gene TRBJ2-5; either TRBD1 or TRBD2 may fit D (6 bases each). V was pared by 5 bases and J by 1 base, with 20 bases between. The CDR3 is 17 amino acids. Germline CDR1 reads SEHNR; CDR2 reads FQNEAQ (reference sequence). Here the CDR3 DNA reads TGTGCCAGCAGCCCAAGAGGGGGACGGAGGGCCCAAGAGACCCAGTACTTC. This translates into CASSPRGGRRAQETQYF.

V gene TRBV2 combines with J gene TRBJ2-1; D is undetermined. The germline gives CDR1 SNHLY, CDR2 FYNNEI. V gave up 7 bases and J gave up 6 bases, with 19 bases separating them. The CDR3 contains 15 residues. CDR3 amino acids: CASTERAEMRNEQFF. As DNA, the CDR3 is TGTGCCAGCACTGAGAGAGCCGAAATGCGCAATGAGCAGTTCTTC.

This clone showed up just a few times. The chain combines TRBV28 with TRBJ2-7; 7 positions match TRBD1. Germline CDR1 and CDR2: MDHEN and SYDVKM. The V and J ends lost 2 bases and 3 bases, in that order; junction bases with no gene match: 7. The CDR3 is 15 residues long. The CDR3: CASSLRTGSNYEQYF. The CDR3 region has the DNA TGTGCCAGCAGTTTACGGACAGGTTCCAACTACGAGCAGTACTTC. The whole variable domain, filled in from reference TRBV28 and TRBJ2-7, reads DVKVTQSSRYLVKRTGEKVFLECVQDMDHENMFWYRQDPGLGLRLIYFSYDVKMKEKGDIPEGYSVSREKKERFSLILESASTNQTSMYLCASSLRTGSNYEQYFGPGTRLTVT.

The chain uses TRBV29-1 and TRBJ2-1; D possibly corresponds to TRBD1 (6 bases). Trimming stripped 7 bases from V and 3 bases from J, with 10 bases between. The germline V gene has CDR1 SQVTM and CDR2 ANQGSEA. CDR3 size: 12 residues. CDR3 DNA sequence: TGCAGCGGCATGACAGGCTACAATGAGCAGTTCTTC. Its translation: CSGMTGYNEQFF.